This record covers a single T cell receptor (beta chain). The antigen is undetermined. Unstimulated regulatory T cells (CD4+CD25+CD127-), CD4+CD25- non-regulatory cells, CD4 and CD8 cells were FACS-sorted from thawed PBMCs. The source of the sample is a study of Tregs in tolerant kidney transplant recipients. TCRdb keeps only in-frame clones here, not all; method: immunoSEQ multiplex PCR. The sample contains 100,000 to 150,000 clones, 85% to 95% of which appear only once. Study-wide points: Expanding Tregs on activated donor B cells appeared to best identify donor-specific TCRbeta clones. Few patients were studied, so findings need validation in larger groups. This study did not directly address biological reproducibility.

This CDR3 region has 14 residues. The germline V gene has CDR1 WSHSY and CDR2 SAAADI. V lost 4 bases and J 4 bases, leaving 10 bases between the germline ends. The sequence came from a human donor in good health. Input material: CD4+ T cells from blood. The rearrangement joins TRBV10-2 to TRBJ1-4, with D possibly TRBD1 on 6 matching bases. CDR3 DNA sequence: TGCGCCAGCAGTGGCACAGGGATTAATGAAAAACTGTTTTTT. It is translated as CASSGTGINEKLFF.